The rows below give T cell receptor beta chains drawn from one sample of a study of T cells in localized non-small cell lung cancer. Assay: immunoSEQ multiplex PCR; the TCRdb copy retains only in-frame clones and omits some. The data show 20,000 to 30,000 clones, with 80% to 95% seen just once and roughly 15% held by the top ten. Sample: peripheral blood, taken before any cancer treatment. The receptors were gathered from a man between 40 and 69 years old with stage III squamous cell lung carcinoma. CDR3s include the opening cysteine and the closing phenylalanine or tryptophan. D genes are given only for firm matches. Size tells how often a clone was seen (once, few, many) or the class of an expanded clone, and some rows leave it out.

size,D,V,J,CDR3,DNA
NA,NA,TRBV5-1,TRBJ1-1,CASSLNTGRTEAFF,TGCGCCAGCAGCTTGAATACAGGGAGGACTGAAGCTTTCTTT
NA,TRBD2,TRBV27,TRBJ2-5,CASTPWGGETQYF,TGTGCCAGCACCCCTTGGGGGGGGGAGACCCAGTACTTC
NA,NA,TRBV2,TRBJ1-1,CASSEQGYTEAFF,TGTGCCAGCAGTGAACAGGGTTACACTGAAGCTTTCTTT
NA,NA,TRBV23-1,TRBJ2-2,CASSQSMKGTGELFF,TGCGCCAGCAGTCAATCGATGAAGGGAACCGGGGAGCTGTTTTTT
NA,NA,TRBV7-3,TRBJ2-2,CASSPGPAGELFF,TGTGCCAGCAGCCCGGGACCCGCCGGGGAGCTGTTTTTT
NA,NA,TRBV9,TRBJ2-3,CASSVGYTDTQYF,TGTGCCAGCAGCGTCGGATATACAGATACGCAGTATTTT
NA,TRBD2,TRBV6-4,TRBJ2-3,CASSDEVASGSTDTQYF,TGTGCCAGCAGTGACGAGGTCGCTAGCGGGAGCACAGATACGCAGTATTTT
NA,NA,TRBV7-9,TRBJ1-1,CASSLAGGNTEAFF,TGTGCCAGCAGCTTAGCGGGAGGGAACACTGAAGCTTTCTTT
NA,NA,TRBV18,TRBJ1-2,CASSPQTNYGYTF,TGTGCCAGCTCACCACAGACTAACTATGGCTACACCTTC
NA,TRBD2,TRBV5-6,TRBJ2-2,CASKTSGISTGELFF,TGTGCCAGCAAGACTAGCGGGATTAGCACCGGGGAGCTGTTTTTT
once,NA,TRBV19,TRBJ1-2,CASSFGTDNYGYTF,TGTGCCAGTAGTTTCGGGACGGACAACTATGGCTACACCTTC
NA,TRBD2,TRBV4-1,TRBJ2-1,CASSQTPPSGVYNEQFF,TGCGCCAGCAGCCAAACCCCCCCTAGCGGGGTTTACAATGAGCAGTTCTTC
NA,NA,TRBV28,TRBJ1-1,CASSLWTEAFF,TGTGCCAGCAGTTTATGGACTGAAGCTTTCTTT
once,NA,TRBV4-3,TRBJ2-2,CASSQDPGAKGGELFF,TGCGCCAGCAGCCAAGATCCGGGGGCGAAGGGCGGGGAGCTGTTTTTT
NA,TRBD1,TRBV5-4,TRBJ1-1,CASSLGQGRLNTEAFF,TGTGCCAGCAGTCTGGGACAGGGACGATTGAACACTGAAGCTTTCTTT
NA,NA,TRBV4-3,TRBJ2-7,CASSQAAQASYEQYF,TGCGCCAGCAGCCAAGCGGCCCAGGCTTCCTACGAGCAGTACTTC
NA,NA,TRBV5-6,TRBJ1-5,CASSAGAGVNQPQHF,TGTGCCAGCAGCGCGGGGGCAGGGGTCAATCAGCCCCAGCATTTT
NA,NA,TRBV28,TRBJ2-1,CASRREYNEQFF,TGTGCCAGCAGGAGGGAATACAATGAGCAGTTCTTC
NA,NA,TRBV28,TRBJ2-4,CASSLPLGILQYF,TGTGCCAGCAGTTTACCGCTGGGGATCCTTCAGTACTTC
NA,TRBD1,TRBV18,TRBJ1-6,CASSPQGTGVANSPLHF,TGTGCCAGCTCACCTCAGGGGACAGGGGTTGCTAATTCACCCCTCCACTTT
NA,NA,TRBV4-3,TRBJ1-1,CASSQSDRRNTEAFF,TGCGCCAGCAGCCAATCCGACAGAAGGAACACTGAAGCTTTCTTT
NA,TRBD2,TRBV5-1,TRBJ2-3,CASSSSGRISDTQYF,TGCGCCAGCAGCTCTAGCGGGAGGATATCAGATACGCAGTATTTT
NA,NA,TRBV7-3,TRBJ2-6,CASKRTVGANVLTF,TGTGCCAGCAAGAGGACAGTGGGGGCCAACGTCCTGACTTTC
NA,NA,TRBV7-2,TRBJ1-2,CASSLGLYGYTF,TGTGCCAGCAGCTTAGGACTCTATGGCTACACCTTC
NA,NA,TRBV15,TRBJ1-1,CATSRVARANTEAFF,TGTGCCACCAGCAGAGTAGCGAGAGCCAACACTGAAGCTTTCTTT
NA,NA,TRBV9,TRBJ2-3,CASSPPKDTQYF,TGTGCCAGCAGCCCTCCGAAGGATACGCAGTATTTT
NA,TRBD1,TRBV6-5,TRBJ2-7,CASSWYRDSPEQYF,TGTGCCAGCAGTTGGTACCGGGACAGTCCCGAGCAGTACTTC
NA,NA,TRBV18,TRBJ1-5,CASSPSAYNQPQHF,TGTGCCAGCTCACCAAGTGCTTACAATCAGCCCCAGCATTTT
NA,TRBD2,TRBV28,TRBJ2-3,CASAGTSVGTDTQYF,TGTGCCAGTGCCGGGACTAGCGTAGGGACAGATACGCAGTATTTT
once,TRBD1,TRBV5-4,TRBJ1-2,CASSLAGQGAGYGYTF,TGTGCCAGCAGCTTGGCCGGGCAGGGGGCTGGCTATGGCTACACCTTC
NA,NA,TRBV7-9,TRBJ2-1,CASSPTTGQYNEQFF,TGTGCCAGCAGCCCCACCACGGGGCAGTACAATGAGCAGTTCTTC
NA,NA,TRBV4-3,TRBJ1-3,CASSQEPDFSGNTIYF,TGCGCCAGCAGCCAAGAACCGGACTTCTCTGGAAACACCATATATTTT
NA,NA,TRBV5-1,TRBJ1-2,CASSLGGTGSVGYTF,TGCGCCAGCAGCTTGGGGGGAACTGGAAGCGTGGGCTACACCTTC
NA,NA,TRBV29-1,TRBJ2-5,CSVVWGQETQYF,TGCAGCGTTGTTTGGGGGCAAGAGACCCAGTACTTC
NA,TRBD1,TRBV28,TRBJ2-4,CASSLLDRGANIQYF,TGTGCCAGCAGTTTACTAGACAGGGGAGCAAACATTCAGTACTTC
NA,NA,TRBV10-1,TRBJ1-1,CASSEEAPGTEAFF,TGCGCCAGCAGTGAGGAGGCGCCCGGGACTGAAGCTTTCTTT
NA,NA,TRBV28,TRBJ2-7,CASSLGYEQYF,TGTGCCAGCAGTTTAGGGTACGAGCAGTACTTC
NA,NA,TRBV11-2,TRBJ2-5,CASSLRLGLETQYF,TGTGCCAGCAGCTTAAGATTGGGACTAGAGACCCAGTACTTC
NA,TRBD2,TRBV7-2,TRBJ2-1,CASRKGLAGDNEQFF,TGTGCCAGCAGAAAGGGACTAGCGGGAGACAATGAGCAGTTCTTC
NA,NA,TRBV28,TRBJ2-2,CASSLSGANTGELFF,TGTGCCAGCAGTTTATCGGGGGCCAACACCGGGGAGCTGTTTTTT
once,NA,TRBV18,TRBJ1-5,CASSISEYSNQPQHF,TGTGCCAGCTCGATATCTGAGTATAGCAATCAGCCCCAGCATTTT
NA,TRBD1,TRBV6-1,TRBJ2-2,CASSDGRTGGTGELFF,TGTGCCAGCAGTGACGGTAGGACAGGCGGGACCGGGGAGCTGTTTTTT
NA,TRBD1,TRBV5-1,TRBJ2-7,CASSARQGYEQYF,TGCGCCAGCAGCGCGCGACAGGGCTACGAGCAGTACTTC
NA,NA,TRBV11-3,TRBJ2-7,CASSQDRESEQYF,TGTGCCAGCAGCCAGGACAGAGAGTCCGAGCAGTACTTC
NA,TRBD1,TRBV7-9,TRBJ1-5,CASSLVRDSNNQPQHF,TGTGCCAGCAGCCTCGTAAGGGACAGCAACAATCAGCCCCAGCATTTT
NA,TRBD1,TRBV5-1,TRBJ2-7,CASAGQGPVGEQYF,TGCGCCAGCGCCGGACAGGGACCCGTTGGAGAGCAGTACTTC